This T cell receptor (beta chain) originates from a study of early T cells in non-severe SARS-CoV-2 infection. Study summary: Chains were not paired, and sequencing was done on bulk RNA from unsorted whole blood. Regarding the study as a whole: In VDJdb matching, anti-spike CD8 responses were favored while private and CD4 specificities went missing.

About this clonotype itself: The antigen is unknown.

Unique molecular identifiers tagged individual cDNA molecules. TCRdb re-called the 5' RACE reads with MiXCR, one entry per CDR3 protein. The table records about 59,000 distinct CDR3 sequences, roughly an eighth of them present only once. The CDR3 extends over 15 amino acids. Germline V gives CDR1 SGDLS, CDR2 YYNGEE. Deletions cut 4 bases from V and 0 bases from J, with 13 bases between. V usage is TRBV9 and J usage is TRBJ2-5, with D maybe TRBD2 (6 bases). Sequencing was performed on whole blood, taken at baseline. This TCR was sampled from an adult who was a healthcare worker with PCR-confirmed SARS-CoV-2 infection or an uninfected control (not recorded which). This chain's CDR3 is CASSRRGDYQETQYF. The CDR3 nucleotides read TGTGCCAGCAGCCGCCGCGGGGACTACCAAGAGACCCAGTACTTC.